The rows below give T cell receptor beta chains drawn from one sample of a study of persistence of HIV-infected CD4 T cells. TCRdb's copy holds only in-frame clones and misses some; the assay was immunoSEQ multiplex PCR. This sample has about 33,000 clones, with 82% found just once. The antigens for these receptors are not known. The input for sequencing was CD4+ T cells sorted from PBMCs after roughly 17-hour stimulation, taken from a patient who received antiretroviral therapy. The receptors originated from an adult man with HIV who was CMV-seropositive. Both conserved end residues are part of each CDR3. A D gene is named only where the DNA matches it firmly. Only some rows state a clone size, as once, few, many or a class for expanded clones.

v_gene: TRBV6-5; d_gene: TRBD1; abundance: NA; len: 15; j_gene: TRBJ2-1; CDR3nt: TGTGCCAGCACCTTTCGACAGGGGGCGAGCCATGAGCAGTTCTTC; CDR3aa: CASTFRQGASHEQFF
v_gene: TRBV5-6; d_gene: NA; abundance: NA; len: 15; j_gene: TRBJ1-6; CDR3nt: TGTGCCAGCAGCTTGGGCAGGGGCCATAATTCACCCCTCCACTTT; CDR3aa: CASSLGRGHNSPLHF
v_gene: TRBV28; d_gene: NA; abundance: NA; len: 22; j_gene: TRBJ1-5; CDR3nt: TGTGCCAGCAGTTTTAAGGAGACCCAGTGGAGCCAGCAGGCGGGTAGCAATCAGCCCCAGCATTTT; CDR3aa: CASSFKETQWSQQAGSNQPQHF
v_gene: TRBV5-1; d_gene: NA; abundance: NA; len: 12; j_gene: TRBJ2-3; CDR3nt: TGCGCCAGCAGCTACCAAGGAGATACGCAGTATTTT; CDR3aa: CASSYQGDTQYF
v_gene: TRBV19; d_gene: TRBD1; abundance: NA; len: 16; j_gene: TRBJ2-6; CDR3nt: TGTGCCAGTAGTAGGGGACAGAGCTCTGGGGCCAACGTCCTGACTTTC; CDR3aa: CASSRGQSSGANVLTF
v_gene: TRBV5-4; d_gene: TRBD1; abundance: NA; len: 14; j_gene: TRBJ1-2; CDR3nt: TGTGCCAGCAGCCCCGACACAGGGGGCGATGGCTACACCTTC; CDR3aa: CASSPDTGGDGYTF
v_gene: TRBV5-1; d_gene: TRBD1; abundance: NA; len: 15; j_gene: TRBJ2-2; CDR3nt: TGCGCCAGCTTCCAGGGGACAGGGACCGCCGGGGAGCTGTTTTTT; CDR3aa: CASFQGTGTAGELFF
v_gene: TRBV1; d_gene: NA; abundance: once; len: 15; j_gene: TRBJ1-6; CDR3nt: TGCACCAGCAGCCAAGAACGTGGTCTTGGGTCACCCCTCCACTTT; CDR3aa: CTSSQERGLGSPLHF
v_gene: TRBV28; d_gene: NA; abundance: NA; len: 15; j_gene: TRBJ1-1; CDR3nt: TGTGCCACCCTAAATCGGCCCCCGGCGAACACTGAAGCTTTCTTT; CDR3aa: CATLNRPPANTEAFF
v_gene: TRBV5-6; d_gene: NA; abundance: NA; len: 14; j_gene: TRBJ1-2; CDR3nt: TGTGCCAGCAGTTCTACCGGGACCGCCTATGGCTACACCTTC; CDR3aa: CASSSTGTAYGYTF
v_gene: TRBV5-4; d_gene: TRBD2; abundance: NA; len: 14; j_gene: TRBJ2-3; CDR3nt: TGTGCCAGCAGCCCGGGACTAGCTTTAGATACGCAGTATTTT; CDR3aa: CASSPGLALDTQYF
v_gene: TRBV6-2/TRBV6-3; d_gene: NA; abundance: NA; len: 15; j_gene: TRBJ1-6; CDR3nt: TGTGCCAGCAGTCGATACAGCTCCTATAATTCACCCCTCCACTTT; CDR3aa: CASSRYSSYNSPLHF
v_gene: TRBV13; d_gene: NA; abundance: NA; len: 14; j_gene: TRBJ1-1; CDR3nt: TGTGCCAGCAGCAAGCCGACAGGCAACACTGAAGCTTTCTTT; CDR3aa: CASSKPTGNTEAFF
v_gene: TRBV6-6; d_gene: NA; abundance: NA; len: 15; j_gene: TRBJ2-2; CDR3nt: TGTGCCAGCAGTCCCGACAGCCCGGCCACCGGGGAGCTGTTTTTT; CDR3aa: CASSPDSPATGELFF
v_gene: TRBV6-5; d_gene: NA; abundance: NA; len: 13; j_gene: TRBJ2-5; CDR3nt: TGTGCCAGCAATATACCTCAGGGAGAGACCCAGTACTTC; CDR3aa: CASNIPQGETQYF
v_gene: TRBV9; d_gene: TRBD1; abundance: NA; len: 14; j_gene: TRBJ2-7; CDR3nt: TGTGCCAGCAGCGGGACAGGGGGCTCCTACGAGCAGTACTTC; CDR3aa: CASSGTGGSYEQYF
v_gene: TRBV5-6; d_gene: TRBD1; abundance: NA; len: 15; j_gene: TRBJ2-5; CDR3nt: TGTGCCAGCAGCAGGTGGACAGGGCCATTAGAGACCCAGTACTTC; CDR3aa: CASSRWTGPLETQYF
v_gene: TRBV25-1; d_gene: TRBD1; abundance: NA; len: 15; j_gene: TRBJ2-3; CDR3nt: TGTGCCAGCAGTGAAGGGGACAGGCGATTTGATACGCAGTATTTT; CDR3aa: CASSEGDRRFDTQYF
v_gene: TRBV19; d_gene: NA; abundance: NA; len: 15; j_gene: TRBJ1-5; CDR3nt: TGTGCCAGCAGAGGGCAGGGGACGAACAATCAGCCCCAGCATTTT; CDR3aa: CASRGQGTNNQPQHF
v_gene: TRBV7-9; d_gene: TRBD1; abundance: once; len: 15; j_gene: TRBJ2-7; CDR3nt: TGTGCCAGCAGCTCCTCCCCGGGACAGGGCTACGAGCAGTACTTC; CDR3aa: CASSSSPGQGYEQYF
v_gene: TRBV5-3; d_gene: NA; abundance: NA; len: 13; j_gene: TRBJ1-1; CDR3nt: TGTGCCAGAAGCTTGGGACGGAACACTGAAGCTTTCTTT; CDR3aa: CARSLGRNTEAFF
v_gene: TRBV2; d_gene: TRBD1; abundance: NA; len: 16; j_gene: TRBJ2-3; CDR3nt: TGTGCCAGCAGCGACCCCCGGGACAGACACCCAGATACGCAGTATTTT; CDR3aa: CASSDPRDRHPDTQYF
v_gene: TRBV5-1; d_gene: TRBD1; abundance: NA; len: 15; j_gene: TRBJ1-1; CDR3nt: TGCGCCAGCAGCTTGATGTCAGGGGGGAACACTGAAGCTTTCTTT; CDR3aa: CASSLMSGGNTEAFF
v_gene: TRBV9; d_gene: NA; abundance: NA; len: 16; j_gene: TRBJ2-3; CDR3nt: TGTGCCAGCAGCGTATCGGGGGGCCGGGGGACAGATACGCAGTATTTT; CDR3aa: CASSVSGGRGTDTQYF
v_gene: TRBV19; d_gene: NA; abundance: NA; len: 11; j_gene: TRBJ2-7; CDR3nt: TGTGCCAGTAGTATCGAGCAGGATAAGAACTTC; CDR3aa: CASSIEQDKNF
v_gene: TRBV6-6; d_gene: TRBD1; abundance: NA; len: 15; j_gene: TRBJ1-2; CDR3nt: TGTGCCAGCAGTTACCTCCAGGGGGGGACCTATGGCTACACCTTC; CDR3aa: CASSYLQGGTYGYTF
v_gene: TRBV3-1/TRBV3-2; d_gene: TRBD2; abundance: NA; len: 17; j_gene: TRBJ2-3; CDR3nt: TGTGCCAGCAGCCAATTCAGGCGGGGGGCCCTCACAGATACGCAGTATTTT; CDR3aa: CASSQFRRGALTDTQYF
v_gene: TRBV14; d_gene: NA; abundance: NA; len: 13; j_gene: TRBJ1-1; CDR3nt: TGTGCCAGCAGCCCAATTATCGGCCCTGAAGCTTTCTTT; CDR3aa: CASSPIIGPEAFF
v_gene: TRBV19; d_gene: TRBD2; abundance: NA; len: 17; j_gene: TRBJ2-1; CDR3nt: TGTGCCAGTAGTAGGGGACTAGCGGGGGCCGGATACAATGAGCAGTTCTTC; CDR3aa: CASSRGLAGAGYNEQFF
v_gene: TRBV29-1; d_gene: NA; abundance: few; len: 13; j_gene: TRBJ1-2; CDR3nt: TGCAGCGTTGGTGAGACAGTCGGGTTTGGCTACACCTTC; CDR3aa: CSVGETVGFGYTF
v_gene: TRBV6-5; d_gene: NA; abundance: NA; len: 13; j_gene: TRBJ2-5; CDR3nt: TGTGCCAGCAGCAGAGGACAGCAAGAGACCCAGTACTTC; CDR3aa: CASSRGQQETQYF
v_gene: TRBV10-2; d_gene: NA; abundance: once; len: 13; j_gene: TRBJ2-7; CDR3nt: TGCGCCAGCGGCGAGACGAATACCTACGAGCAGTACTTC; CDR3aa: CASGETNTYEQYF
v_gene: TRBV28; d_gene: NA; abundance: NA; len: 12; j_gene: TRBJ2-7; CDR3nt: TGTGCCAGCAGTCCCCCCTTGAGCGAGCAGTACTTC; CDR3aa: CASSPPLSEQYF
v_gene: TRBV7-2; d_gene: TRBD1; abundance: NA; len: 16; j_gene: TRBJ2-3; CDR3nt: TGTGCCAGCAGCTCGGACAGGCGTCTAAGCACAGATACGCAGTATTTT; CDR3aa: CASSSDRRLSTDTQYF
v_gene: TRBV7-9; d_gene: TRBD1; abundance: NA; len: 16; j_gene: TRBJ1-4; CDR3nt: TGTGCCAGCAGCACCGGGACAGGGGGAATTGGTGAAAAACTGTTTTTT; CDR3aa: CASSTGTGGIGEKLFF
v_gene: TRBV18; d_gene: NA; abundance: once; len: 13; j_gene: TRBJ1-4; CDR3nt: TGTGCCAGCTCAGAGAGGGATAATGAAAAACTGTTTTTT; CDR3aa: CASSERDNEKLFF
v_gene: TRBV11-1; d_gene: TRBD1; abundance: NA; len: 14; j_gene: TRBJ1-2; CDR3nt: TGTGCCAGCAGCTTCGGGACAGGGTCATACGGCTACACCTTC; CDR3aa: CASSFGTGSYGYTF
v_gene: TRBV4-3; d_gene: NA; abundance: few; len: 13; j_gene: TRBJ1-2; CDR3nt: TGCGCCAGCAGCCAAGATGGGAATCGGGGCTACACCTTC; CDR3aa: CASSQDGNRGYTF
v_gene: TRBV10-3; d_gene: NA; abundance: NA; len: 15; j_gene: TRBJ2-1; CDR3nt: TGTGCCATCAGTGGGGGCGGATCTTTAAACAATGAGCAGTTCTTC; CDR3aa: CAISGGGSLNNEQFF
v_gene: TRBV24-1; d_gene: NA; abundance: few; len: 15; j_gene: TRBJ1-5; CDR3nt: TGTGCCACCAGTGTGGGCGGCGGAAACAATCAGCCCCAGCATTTT; CDR3aa: CATSVGGGNNQPQHF
v_gene: TRBV7-2; d_gene: NA; abundance: once; len: 14; j_gene: TRBJ2-5; CDR3nt: TGTGCCAGCAGCCGCGGGGGCCTTCAAGAGACCCAGTACTTC; CDR3aa: CASSRGGLQETQYF
v_gene: TRBV10-1; d_gene: TRBD2; abundance: few; len: 20; j_gene: TRBJ2-2; CDR3nt: TGCGCCAGCAGTGGACCTCCGGGACTAGCGGGGATTCCGAACACCGGGGAGCTGTTTTTT; CDR3aa: CASSGPPGLAGIPNTGELFF
v_gene: TRBV2; d_gene: NA; abundance: NA; len: 11; j_gene: TRBJ1-1; CDR3nt: TGTGCCAGCAGTGATGCGCTCGGAGCTTTCTTT; CDR3aa: CASSDALGAFF
v_gene: TRBV19; d_gene: NA; abundance: once; len: 14; j_gene: TRBJ2-2; CDR3nt: TGTGCCAGTAGTATAGATCGGGGGACCGGGGAGCTGTTTTTT; CDR3aa: CASSIDRGTGELFF
v_gene: TRBV6-6; d_gene: TRBD2; abundance: once; len: 16; j_gene: TRBJ2-5; CDR3nt: TGTGCCAGCAGTTACACCCAGCGGGGGGCCAAAGAGACCCAGTACTTC; CDR3aa: CASSYTQRGAKETQYF
v_gene: TRBV2; d_gene: NA; abundance: NA; len: 14; j_gene: TRBJ1-2; CDR3nt: TGTGCCAGCACCCTGAGACGGACGGACTATGGCTACACCTTC; CDR3aa: CASTLRRTDYGYTF
v_gene: TRBV27; d_gene: NA; abundance: NA; len: 14; j_gene: TRBJ1-2; CDR3nt: TGTGCCAGCAGACCAGGGCTCTCCAAGAAAGGCTACACCTTC; CDR3aa: CASRPGLSKKGYTF
v_gene: TRBV9; d_gene: NA; abundance: once; len: 17; j_gene: TRBJ2-7; CDR3nt: TGTGCCAGCAGCGGGTCCTGGGGGTTTTCTAGCCTTGACGAGCAGTACTTC; CDR3aa: CASSGSWGFSSLDEQYF
v_gene: TRBV7-9; d_gene: NA; abundance: once; len: 11; j_gene: TRBJ2-7; CDR3nt: TGTGCCAGCAGCGAGCAGGGAAAGCAGTACTTC; CDR3aa: CASSEQGKQYF
v_gene: TRBV27; d_gene: TRBD2; abundance: NA; len: 17; j_gene: TRBJ2-2; CDR3nt: TGTGCCAGCAGTAGACTAGCGGGGGGATTAAACACCGGGGAGCTGTTTTTT; CDR3aa: CASSRLAGGLNTGELFF
v_gene: TRBV7-2; d_gene: NA; abundance: NA; len: 13; j_gene: TRBJ2-7; CDR3nt: TGTGCCAGCAGCTTGTACCTCTCCTACGAGCAGTACTTC; CDR3aa: CASSLYLSYEQYF
v_gene: TRBV7-2; d_gene: TRBD2; abundance: NA; len: 15; j_gene: TRBJ2-3; CDR3nt: TGTGCCAGCAGTTTACTAGCGGGGGGCACAGATACGCAGTATTTT; CDR3aa: CASSLLAGGTDTQYF
v_gene: TRBV19; d_gene: NA; abundance: once; len: 13; j_gene: TRBJ1-1; CDR3nt: TGTGCCAGTAGTATGGCACAATTTTCGGAAGCTTTCTTT; CDR3aa: CASSMAQFSEAFF
v_gene: TRBV6-7; d_gene: TRBD1; abundance: NA; len: 14; j_gene: TRBJ1-6; CDR3nt: TGTGCCAGCAGCCCTACAGGGGGCGGGTCACCCCTCCACTTT; CDR3aa: CASSPTGGGSPLHF
v_gene: TRBV19; d_gene: TRBD1; abundance: NA; len: 11; j_gene: TRBJ1-1; CDR3nt: TGTGCCAGTAGAAAACAGGGGGAAGCTTTCTTT; CDR3aa: CASRKQGEAFF
v_gene: TRBV10-3; d_gene: NA; abundance: NA; len: 12; j_gene: TRBJ1-5; CDR3nt: TGTGCCATCAGTGATACCAATCAGCCCCAGCATTTT; CDR3aa: CAISDTNQPQHF
v_gene: TRBV21-1; d_gene: NA; abundance: NA; len: 14; j_gene: TRBJ2-2; CDR3nt: TGTGCCAGCAGCGAGACAGGGCACACCGGGGAGCTGTTTTTT; CDR3aa: CASSETGHTGELFF